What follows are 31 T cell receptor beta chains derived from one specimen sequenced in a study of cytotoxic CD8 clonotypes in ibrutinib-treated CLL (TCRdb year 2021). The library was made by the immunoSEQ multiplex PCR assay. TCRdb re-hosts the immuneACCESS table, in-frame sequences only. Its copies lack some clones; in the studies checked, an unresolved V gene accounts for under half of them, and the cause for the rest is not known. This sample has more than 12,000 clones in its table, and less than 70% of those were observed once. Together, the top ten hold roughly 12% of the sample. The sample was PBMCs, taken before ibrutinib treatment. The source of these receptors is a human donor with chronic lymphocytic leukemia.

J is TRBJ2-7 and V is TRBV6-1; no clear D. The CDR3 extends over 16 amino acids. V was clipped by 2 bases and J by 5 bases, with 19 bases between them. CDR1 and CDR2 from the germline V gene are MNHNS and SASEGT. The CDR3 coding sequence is TGTGCCAGCAGTGAATACGCGGTCCACCCCTCAGACGAGCAGTACTTC. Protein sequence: CASSEYAVHPSDEQYF.

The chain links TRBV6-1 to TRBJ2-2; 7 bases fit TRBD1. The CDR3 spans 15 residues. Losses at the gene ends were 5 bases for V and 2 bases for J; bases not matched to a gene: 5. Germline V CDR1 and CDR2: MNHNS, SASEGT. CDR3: CASSLDRANTGELFF. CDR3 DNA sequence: TGTGCCAGCAGTCTCGACAGGGCCAACACCGGGGAGCTGTTTTTT.

For the CDR3, the DNA is TGTGCCAGCTCACCAGATCTCTACGAGCAGTACTTC. Protein product: CASSPDLYEQYF. The genes are TRBV18 and TRBJ2-7; D is unclear. The CDR3 spans 12 residues. From germline, CDR1 is KGHSH and CDR2 LQKENI. V was shortened by 2 bases and J by 3 bases, with 5 bases between the two germline ends.

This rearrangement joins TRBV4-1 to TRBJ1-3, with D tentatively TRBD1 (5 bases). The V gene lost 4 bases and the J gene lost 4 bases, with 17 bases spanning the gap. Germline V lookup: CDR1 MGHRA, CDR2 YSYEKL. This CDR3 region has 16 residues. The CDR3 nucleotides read TGCGCCAGCAGCCGTGCCTCTGGGGGAGCAGGAAACACCATATATTTT. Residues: CASSRASGGAGNTIYF.

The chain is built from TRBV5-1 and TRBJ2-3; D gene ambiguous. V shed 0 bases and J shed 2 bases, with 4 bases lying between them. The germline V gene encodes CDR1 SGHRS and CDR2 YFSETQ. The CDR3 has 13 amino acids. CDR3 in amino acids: CASSLAVTDTQYF. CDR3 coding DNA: TGCGCCAGCAGCTTGGCAGTCACAGATACGCAGTATTTT.

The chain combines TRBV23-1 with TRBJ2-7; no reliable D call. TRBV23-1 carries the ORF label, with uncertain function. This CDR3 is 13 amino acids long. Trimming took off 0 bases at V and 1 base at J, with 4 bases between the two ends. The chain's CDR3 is CASSQSGSYEQYV. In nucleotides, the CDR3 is TGCGCCAGCAGTCAATCGGGGTCCTACGAGCAGTACGTC.

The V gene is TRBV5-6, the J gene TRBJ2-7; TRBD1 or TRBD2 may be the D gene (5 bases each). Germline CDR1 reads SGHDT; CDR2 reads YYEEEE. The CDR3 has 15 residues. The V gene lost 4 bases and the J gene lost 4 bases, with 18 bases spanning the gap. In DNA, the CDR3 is TGTGCCAGCAGCGAGAGGGGCAGGAAGGGATACGAGCAGTACTTC. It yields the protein CASSERGRKGYEQYF.

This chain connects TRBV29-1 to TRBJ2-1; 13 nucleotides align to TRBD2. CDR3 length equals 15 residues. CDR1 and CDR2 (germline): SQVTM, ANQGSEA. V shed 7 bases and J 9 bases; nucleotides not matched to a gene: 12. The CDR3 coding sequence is TGCAGCGCTGACGAACTAGCGGGGGGGCCCGGTGAGCAGTTCTTC. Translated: CSADELAGGPGEQFF.

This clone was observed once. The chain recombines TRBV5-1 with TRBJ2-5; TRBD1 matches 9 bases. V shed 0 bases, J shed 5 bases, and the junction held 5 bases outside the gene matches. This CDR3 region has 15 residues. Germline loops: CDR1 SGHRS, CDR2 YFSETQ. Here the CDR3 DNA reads TGCGCCAGCAGCTTGGGAACAGGGGGCACTGAGACCCAGTACTTC. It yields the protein CASSLGTGGTETQYF. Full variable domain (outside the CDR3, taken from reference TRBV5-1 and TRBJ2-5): KAGVTQTPRYLIKTRGQQVTLSCSPISGHRSVSWYQQTPGQGLQFLFEYFSETQRNKGNFPGRFSGRQFSNSRSEMNVSTLELGDSALYLCASSLGTGGTETQYFGPGTRLLVL.

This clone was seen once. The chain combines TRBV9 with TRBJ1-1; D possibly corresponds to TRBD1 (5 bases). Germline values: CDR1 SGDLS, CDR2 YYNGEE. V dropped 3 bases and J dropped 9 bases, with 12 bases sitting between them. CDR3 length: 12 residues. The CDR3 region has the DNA TGTGCCAGCAGCGGAAGGTGGGGGAAAGCTTTCTTT. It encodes CASSGRWGKAFF.

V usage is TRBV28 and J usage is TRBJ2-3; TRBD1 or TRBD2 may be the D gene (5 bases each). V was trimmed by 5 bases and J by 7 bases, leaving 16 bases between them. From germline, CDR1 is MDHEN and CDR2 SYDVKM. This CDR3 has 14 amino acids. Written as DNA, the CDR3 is TGTGCCAGCAGTACAAGCCAGAGGGGAAATACGCAGTATTTT. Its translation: CASSTSQRGNTQYF.

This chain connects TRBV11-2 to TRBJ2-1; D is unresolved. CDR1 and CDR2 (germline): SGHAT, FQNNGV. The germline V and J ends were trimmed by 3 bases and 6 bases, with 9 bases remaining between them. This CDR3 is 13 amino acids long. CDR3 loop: CASSLIGSNEQFF. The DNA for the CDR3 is TGTGCCAGCAGCTTGATAGGTAGCAATGAGCAGTTCTTC.

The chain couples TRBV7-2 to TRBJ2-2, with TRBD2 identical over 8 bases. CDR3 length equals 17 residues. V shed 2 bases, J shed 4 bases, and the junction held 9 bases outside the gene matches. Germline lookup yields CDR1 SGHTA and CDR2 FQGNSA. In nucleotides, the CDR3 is TGTGCCAGCAGCTTAAATCCAGCGGGAGTCGGCACCGGGGAGCTGTTTTTT. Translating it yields CASSLNPAGVGTGELFF.

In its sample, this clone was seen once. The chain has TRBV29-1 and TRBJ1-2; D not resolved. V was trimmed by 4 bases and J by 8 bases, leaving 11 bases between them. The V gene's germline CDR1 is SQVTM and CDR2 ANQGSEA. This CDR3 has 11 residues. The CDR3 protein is CSVGRADGYTF. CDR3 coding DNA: TGCAGCGTTGGACGGGCCGACGGCTACACCTTC.

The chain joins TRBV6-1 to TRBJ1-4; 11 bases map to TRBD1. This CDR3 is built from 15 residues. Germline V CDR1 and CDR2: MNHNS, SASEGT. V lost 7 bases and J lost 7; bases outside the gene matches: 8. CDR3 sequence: CASKRTGGAGEKLFF. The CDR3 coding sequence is TGTGCCAGCAAAAGGACAGGGGGCGCGGGTGAAAAACTGTTTTTT.

CDR3 nucleotide sequence: TGCAGCGGAAACCCGGGACAGGTCACCTACGAGCAGTACGTC. It codes for CSGNPGQVTYEQYV. The chain is built from TRBV29-1 and TRBJ2-7, with TRBD1 matching 8 bases. After removal of 7 bases from V and 2 bases from J, the junction contained 10 bases not matched to a gene. Germline V gives CDR1 SQVTM, CDR2 ANQGSEA. This CDR3 region has 14 residues.

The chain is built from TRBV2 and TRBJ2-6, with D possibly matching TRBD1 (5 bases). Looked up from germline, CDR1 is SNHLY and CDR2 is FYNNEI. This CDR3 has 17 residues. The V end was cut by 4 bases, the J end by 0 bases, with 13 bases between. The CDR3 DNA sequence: TGTGCCAGCAGTGGGACACGTCTTGGCTCTGGGGCCAACGTCCTGACTTTC. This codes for CASSGTRLGSGANVLTF.

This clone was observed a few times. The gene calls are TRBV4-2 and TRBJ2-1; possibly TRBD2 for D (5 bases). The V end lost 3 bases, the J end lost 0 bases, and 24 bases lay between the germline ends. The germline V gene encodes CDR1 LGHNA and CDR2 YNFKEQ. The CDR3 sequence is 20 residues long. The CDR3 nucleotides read TGTGCCAGCAGCCAGACCCCCATTGCATGGCGGGCCGTCTCCTACAATGAGCAGTTCTTC. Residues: CASSQTPIAWRAVSYNEQFF.

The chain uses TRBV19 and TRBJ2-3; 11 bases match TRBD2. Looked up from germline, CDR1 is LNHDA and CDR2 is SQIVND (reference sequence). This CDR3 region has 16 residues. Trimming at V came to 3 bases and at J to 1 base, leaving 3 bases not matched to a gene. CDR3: CASSISGRAGTDTQYF. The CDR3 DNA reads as TGTGCCAGTAGTATTAGCGGGAGGGCCGGCACAGATACGCAGTATTTT.

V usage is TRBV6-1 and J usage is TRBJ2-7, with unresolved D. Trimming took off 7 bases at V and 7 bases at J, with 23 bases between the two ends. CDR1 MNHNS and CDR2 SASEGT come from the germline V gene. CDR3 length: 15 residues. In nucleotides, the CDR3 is TGTGCCAGCACTGCCCTAGGTACGGGCGCCCTGGAGCAGTACGTC. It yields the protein CASTALGTGALEQYV.

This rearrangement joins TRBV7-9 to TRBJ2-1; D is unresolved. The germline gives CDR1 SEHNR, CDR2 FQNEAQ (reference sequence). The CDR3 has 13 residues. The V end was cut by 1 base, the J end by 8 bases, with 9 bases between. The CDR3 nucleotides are TGTGCCAGCAGCTTAGTATCGCTGGATGAGCAGTTCTTC. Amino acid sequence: CASSLVSLDEQFF.

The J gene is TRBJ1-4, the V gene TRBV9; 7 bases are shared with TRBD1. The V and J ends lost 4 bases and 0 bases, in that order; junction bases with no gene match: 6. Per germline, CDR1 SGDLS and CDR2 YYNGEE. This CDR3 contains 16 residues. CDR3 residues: CASSLRQGATNEKLFF. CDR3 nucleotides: TGTGCCAGCAGCTTAAGACAGGGTGCAACTAATGAAAAACTGTTTTTT.

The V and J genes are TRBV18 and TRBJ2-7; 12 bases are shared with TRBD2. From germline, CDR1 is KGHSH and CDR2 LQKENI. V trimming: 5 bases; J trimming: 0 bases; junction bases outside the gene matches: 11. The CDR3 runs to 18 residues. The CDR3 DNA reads TGTGCCAGCTCAACCCAATCCCGACTAGCGGGGGTCTCCTACGAGCAGTACTTC. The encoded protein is CASSTQSRLAGVSYEQYF.

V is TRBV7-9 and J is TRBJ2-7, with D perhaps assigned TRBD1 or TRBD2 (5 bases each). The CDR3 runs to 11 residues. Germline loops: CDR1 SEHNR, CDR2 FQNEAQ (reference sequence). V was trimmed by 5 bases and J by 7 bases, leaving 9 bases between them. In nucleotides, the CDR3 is TGTGCCAGCAGCCGAGGGGTGGAGCAGTACTTC. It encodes CASSRGVEQYF.

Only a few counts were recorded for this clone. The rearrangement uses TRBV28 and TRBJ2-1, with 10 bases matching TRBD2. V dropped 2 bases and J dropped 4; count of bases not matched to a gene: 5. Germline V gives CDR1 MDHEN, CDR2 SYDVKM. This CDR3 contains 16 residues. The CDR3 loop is CASSLIRTSGYNEQFF. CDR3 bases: TGTGCCAGCAGTTTAATTAGGACTAGCGGATACAATGAGCAGTTCTTC.

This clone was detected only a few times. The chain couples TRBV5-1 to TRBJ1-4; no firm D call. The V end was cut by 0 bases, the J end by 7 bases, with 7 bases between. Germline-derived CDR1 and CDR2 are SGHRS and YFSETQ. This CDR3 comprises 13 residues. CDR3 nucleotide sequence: TGCGCCAGCAGCTTGGGAGGGAGTGAAAAACTGTTTTTT. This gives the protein CASSLGGSEKLFF.

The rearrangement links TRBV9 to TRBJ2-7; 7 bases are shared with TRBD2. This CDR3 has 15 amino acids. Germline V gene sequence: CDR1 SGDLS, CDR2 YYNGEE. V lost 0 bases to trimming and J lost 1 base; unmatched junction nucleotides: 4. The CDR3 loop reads CASSVGGSGSYEQYF. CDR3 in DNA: TGTGCCAGCAGCGTAGGTGGTAGCGGGTCCTACGAGCAGTACTTC.

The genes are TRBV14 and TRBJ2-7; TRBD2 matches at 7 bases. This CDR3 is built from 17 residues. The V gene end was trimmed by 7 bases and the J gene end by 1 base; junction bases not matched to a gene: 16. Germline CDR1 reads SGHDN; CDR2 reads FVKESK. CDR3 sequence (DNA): TGTGCCAGCACCCCTTTGGGGGAGGGCCTAACTTCCTACGAGCAGTACTTC. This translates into CASTPLGEGLTSYEQYF.

CDR3 region: CASSSRGSNQPQHF. The DNA for the CDR3 is TGTGCCAGCAGCTCAAGGGGAAGCAATCAGCCCCAGCATTTT. The chain has TRBV5-6 and TRBJ1-5, with D possibly TRBD1 on 5 matching bases. Trimming stripped 3 bases from V and 1 base from J, with 8 bases between. Per the germline V gene, CDR1 is SGHDT and CDR2 is YYEEEE. The CDR3 loop spans 14 amino acids. The variable domain in full, completed from reference TRBV5-6 and TRBJ1-5, reads DAGVTQSPTHLIKTRGQQVTLRCSPKSGHDTVSWYQQALGQGPQFIFQYYEEEERQRGNFPDRFSGHQFPNYSSELNVNALLLGDSALYLCASSSRGSNQPQHFGDGTRLSIL.

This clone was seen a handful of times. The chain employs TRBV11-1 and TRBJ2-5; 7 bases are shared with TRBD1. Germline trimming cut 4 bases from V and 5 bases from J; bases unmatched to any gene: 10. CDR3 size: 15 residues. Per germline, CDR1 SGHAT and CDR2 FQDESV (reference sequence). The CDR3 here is CASSSPTGMGETQYF. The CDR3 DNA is TGTGCCAGCAGCTCTCCGACAGGGATGGGGGAGACCCAGTACTTC.

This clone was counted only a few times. Written as DNA, the CDR3 is TGTGCCAGCAGCTTGAACAGGGACGCTTTCTTT. It translates to CASSLNRDAFF. The chain uses TRBV11-2 and TRBJ1-1; D perhaps matches TRBD1 (6 bases). Germline values: CDR1 SGHAT, CDR2 FQNNGV. This CDR3 is built from 11 residues. V lost 3 bases and J lost 11, with 10 bases in between. Filled out from reference TRBV11-2 and TRBJ1-1, the complete variable domain reads EAGVAQSPRYKIIEKRQSVAFWCNPISGHATLYWYQQILGQGPKLLIQFQNNGVVDDSQLPKDRFSAERLKGVDSTLKIQPAKLEDSAVYLCASSLNRDAFFGQGTRLTVV.